This T cell receptor (beta chain) comes out of a study of shared clonotypes between healthy human individuals. This CDR3 comprises 14 residues. In germline, CDR1 is SGHNT, CDR2 YYREEE (reference sequence). The germline V and J ends were trimmed by 4 bases and 5 bases, with 15 bases remaining between them. The data were produced by immunoSEQ multiplex PCR, yet TCRdb's version contains in-frame clones alone and is incomplete. The sample lists roughly 1 million clones; approximately 76% were seen once. The TCR comes from a man in his late teens or twenties in good health. The rearrangement links TRBV5-4 to TRBJ1-2; possibly TRBD1 for D (5 bases). The sequencing sample was made of memory CD4+ T cells sorted from blood. The subset denotes: CD45RA-negative fraction. CDR3 nucleotides: TGTGCCAGCAGCCCGACGGGGGGAACTTATGGCTACACCTTC. Its translation is CASSPTGGTYGYTF.